This entry concerns a single TCR beta chain. The antigen remains undetermined. This CDR3 has 16 residues. Germline CDR1 is SQVTM and CDR2 is ANQGSEA. J was trimmed by 2 bases and V by 0 bases; bases with no gene match: 6. Some clones are missing from TCRdb's copy, which holds only in-frame ones; the method was immunoSEQ multiplex PCR. The table records about 64,000 clones, around 84% of them present only once. The data originate from a study of a mutant IDH1 vaccine in newly diagnosed glioma. About the research overall: Investigators started vaccination 4-6 weeks after radiotherapy alone, or with temozolomide cycles. Earlier treatment was radiotherapy, temozolomide, or both, with most getting both.

The time point denotes: week 11, during vaccination. Mutant IDH1 20-mer peptide, at 300 ug, made up each vaccine dose, with topical imiquimod. The chain combines TRBV29-1 with TRBJ2-1; 8 nucleotides match TRBD1. This specimen consisted of PBMCs, obtained from a glioma patient whose treatment included an IDH1 peptide vaccine. This clonotype was sampled from a woman between 50 and 59 years old with glioma. The CDR3 nucleotides are TGCAGCGTTGAAGAACAGGGGGAGTCAGCCTACAATGAGCAGTTCTTC. Translation gives CSVEEQGESAYNEQFF.